These 31 T cell receptor beta chains were sequenced from one sample in a study of cytomegalovirus exposure and HLA in healthy donors. PCR employed 60 Vbeta and 13 Jbeta primers. Method: immunoSEQ multiplex PCR; TCRdb's copy keeps in-frame clones and lacks some. The repertoire has around 170,000 clones, around three quarters of them found once; the top ten carry 4.5% to 6%. Sequenced input: PBMCs. The receptors originated from a man aged 35 to 55 in good health and CMV-seronegative.

This clone was found a few times. The chain recombines TRBV19 with TRBJ1-5; 8 bases agree with TRBD1. J was trimmed by 9 bases and V by 9 bases; bases with no gene match: 7. Per germline, CDR1 LNHDA and CDR2 SQIVND (reference sequence). The CDR3 loop spans 12 amino acids. CDR3 sequence: CASNGQGGPQHF. CDR3 nucleotide sequence: TGTGCCAGCAACGGACAGGGAGGGCCCCAGCATTTT.

The rearrangement links TRBV4-3 to TRBJ2-7; D may be TRBD1 (6 bases). Germline values: CDR1 LGHNA, CDR2 YSLEER. Between the trimmed V and J ends, which lost 2 bases and 7 bases, there was a span of 12 bases. The CDR3 runs to 13 residues. The CDR3 sequence: CASSQSGAGEQYF. The CDR3, as DNA: TGCGCCAGCAGCCAATCAGGGGCCGGGGAGCAGTACTTC.

This clone was recorded only once. The chain uses TRBV10-3 and TRBJ2-7; TRBD2 matches at 13 bases. The CDR3 consists of 15 residues. The germline V gene has CDR1 ENHRY and CDR2 SYGVKD. Germline trimming cut 7 bases from V and 2 bases from J; bases unmatched to any gene: 5. The CDR3 sequence: CAITGGLAGAYEQYF. CDR3 coding DNA: TGTGCCATCACAGGAGGACTAGCGGGGGCCTACGAGCAGTACTTC.

CDR3 in DNA: TGTGCCAGTAGTATCTGGAGTCAAAATGAAAAACTGTTTTTT. Its translation is CASSIWSQNEKLFF. The V call is TRBV19, the J call TRBJ1-4; D remains ambiguous. CDR1 and CDR2 from the germline V gene are LNHDA and SQIVND (reference sequence). Trimming cost V 3 bases and J 5 bases, with 10 bases left between them. This CDR3 has 14 residues.

This clone was seen only once. The chain has TRBV5-1 and TRBJ2-5; TRBD2 is a possible D gene (6 bases). V lost 7 bases and J 0 bases, leaving 13 bases between the germline ends. The CDR3 has 14 residues. Germline assignment: CDR1 SGHRS and CDR2 YFSETQ. This chain's CDR3 is CASRLEGNQETQYF. CDR3 nucleotides: TGCGCCAGCCGACTGGAGGGTAACCAAGAGACCCAGTACTTC.

V gene TRBV14 combines with J gene TRBJ2-2; 8 bases are a match to TRBD1. V trimming: 2 bases; J trimming: 7 bases; junction bases outside the gene matches: 6. The CDR3 runs 15 residues. Germline lookup yields CDR1 SGHDN and CDR2 FVKESK. The DNA of the CDR3 is TGTGCCAGCAGCCAAAGGACAGGGAGAATCGGGGAGCTGTTTTTT. It codes for CASSQRTGRIGELFF.

The chain is built from TRBV25-1 and TRBJ1-1; D is possibly TRBD1 (5 bases). The CDR3 sequence is 15 residues long. V was pared by 2 bases and J by 4 bases, with 14 bases between. Germline V gene lookup returns CDR1 MGHDK and CDR2 SYGVNS. The CDR3 region has the DNA TGTGCCAGCAGTGAAAACCAGGGAACGGGCACTGAAGCTTTCTTT. This sequence encodes CASSENQGTGTEAFF. Full variable domain (missing parts from reference TRBV25-1 and TRBJ1-1): EADIYQTPRYLVIGTGKKITLECSQTMGHDKMYWYQQDPGMELHLIHYSYGVNSTEKGDLSSESTVSRIRTEHFPLTLESARPSHTSQYLCASSENQGTGTEAFFGQGTRLTVV.

The chain links TRBV6-1 to TRBJ1-5; maybe TRBD1 (6 bases). The CDR3 contains 16 residues. The V gene lost 4 bases and the J gene lost 7 bases, with 20 bases spanning the gap. Germline V gene data show CDR1 as MNHNS and CDR2 as SASEGT. In DNA form, the CDR3 reads TGTGCCAGCAGTGGTCAATCAGGGGCAGCGGGACAGCCCCAGCATTTT. Its translation: CASSGQSGAAGQPQHF.

This clone was observed a single time. This chain links TRBV6-5 with TRBJ2-2, with 10 bases identical to TRBD2. Germline trimming cut 1 base from V and 5 bases from J; bases unmatched to any gene: 4. CDR3 size: 16 residues. CDR1 MNHEY and CDR2 SVGAGI come from the germline V gene. The CDR3 region has the DNA TGTGCCAGCAGTTACTTATCTAGCGGGAGAACCGGGGAGCTGTTTTTT. It encodes CASSYLSSGRTGELFF.

The V and J genes are TRBV20-1 and TRBJ2-7, with D unclear. V gave up 7 bases and J gave up 3 bases, with 10 bases separating them. The CDR3 spans 11 residues. Germline values: CDR1 DFQATT, CDR2 SNEGSKA (reference sequence). The CDR3 here is CSVYSNYEQYF. The DNA of the CDR3 is TGCAGTGTCTACTCTAACTACGAGCAGTACTTC.

This rearrangement joins TRBV19 to TRBJ1-4; weak D call: TRBD1 (5 bases). Germline loops: CDR1 LNHDA, CDR2 SQIVND (reference sequence). V lost 4 bases to trimming and J lost 2 bases, with 14 bases between them. The CDR3 runs to 16 residues. CDR3 coding DNA: TGTGCCAGTAGTAGGGGCAGGGAGGCGACTAATGAAAAACTGTTTTTT. Its protein product is CASSRGREATNEKLFF.

The chain joins TRBV4-1 to TRBJ2-1; 9 nucleotides align to TRBD1. CDR1 and CDR2 from the germline V gene are MGHRA and YSYEKL. V was clipped by 0 bases and J by 7 bases; unmatched bases: 7. The CDR3 has 16 amino acids. Here the CDR3 reads CASSQDLGTGRNEQFF. The CDR3 bases are TGCGCCAGCAGCCAAGACTTAGGGACAGGGAGAAATGAGCAGTTCTTC.

The rearrangement uses TRBV7-9 and TRBJ2-7; TRBD1 agrees at 7 bases. CDR3 length: 16 residues. The junction had 18 bases not matched to a gene; V was cut back by 6 bases and J by 7 bases. Per the germline V gene, CDR1 is SEHNR and CDR2 is FQNEAQ (reference sequence). In nucleotides, the CDR3 is TGTGCCAGCAGTCTTCCCGGGACAGCGGTTTCTTTGGAGCAGTACTTC. Amino acids: CASSLPGTAVSLEQYF.

The genes are TRBV27 and TRBJ2-1, with D tentatively TRBD1 (6 bases). Between the trimmed V and J ends, which lost 3 bases and 1 base, there was a span of 7 bases. Germline V lookup: CDR1 MNHEY, CDR2 SMNVEV (reference sequence). CDR3 length: 14 amino acids. The CDR3 DNA sequence: TGTGCCAGCAGTTTTAGGGGGTCCTACAATGAGCAGTTCTTC. Translated: CASSFRGSYNEQFF.

The chain combines TRBV2 with TRBJ2-2, with 9 bases that match TRBD2. This CDR3 comprises 14 residues. Germline loops: CDR1 SNHLY, CDR2 FYNNEI. The junction had 7 bases not matched to a gene; V was cut back by 8 bases and J by 6 bases. The CDR3 loop reads CASGLAGFSGELFF. CDR3 DNA: TGTGCCAGCGGGCTAGCGGGGTTTTCCGGGGAGCTGTTTTTT. Looking up the rest from reference TRBV2 and TRBJ2-2 gives the full variable domain: EPEVTQTPSHQVTQMGQEVILRCVPISNHLYFYWYRQILGQKVEFLVSFYNNEISEKSEIFDDQFSVERPDGSNFTLKIRSTKLEDSAMYFCASGLAGFSGELFFGEGSRLTVL.

The rearrangement joins TRBV7-9 to TRBJ1-2, with D perhaps matching TRBD1 (5 bases). Germline CDR1 is SEHNR and CDR2 is FQNEAQ (reference sequence). The CDR3 extends over 14 amino acids. The ends were cut back, 5 bases at V and 6 bases at J, with 16 bases in the middle. The CDR3 DNA is TGTGCCAGCAGCCCCTCCGGGTCACAGGATGGCTACACCTTC. It is translated as CASSPSGSQDGYTF.

The V gene is TRBV7-8, the J gene TRBJ1-5, with a weak D call TRBD1 (5 bases). The CDR3 loop spans 15 amino acids. The germline CDR1 and CDR2 sequences are SGHVS and FQNEAQ. V was trimmed by 1 base and J by 4 bases, leaving 11 bases between them. This CDR3 reads CASSLEGQGNQPQHF. CDR3 bases: TGTGCCAGCAGCTTAGAGGGTCAGGGTAATCAGCCCCAGCATTTT.

The V and J genes are TRBV27 and TRBJ2-1; 14 nucleotides line up with TRBD2. The length of the CDR3 is 18 residues. V trimming: 5 bases; J trimming: 5 bases; junction bases outside the gene matches: 11. Germline assignment: CDR1 MNHEY and CDR2 SMNVEV (reference sequence). The CDR3 nucleotides read TGTGCCAGCAGTCCACCCCCGGGACTAGCGGGAGCTCACAATGAGCAGTTCTTC. Translated, it gives CASSPPPGLAGAHNEQFF.

This clone is a singleton in its sample. This rearrangement joins TRBV7-9 to TRBJ2-2; possible D gene TRBD1, 5 bases. The CDR3 runs 15 residues. V shed 1 base and J shed 4 bases, with 10 bases lying between them. The germline gives CDR1 SEHNR, CDR2 FQNEAQ (reference sequence). In DNA, the CDR3 is TGTGCCAGCAGCTTAGGGGGCTCGGGCACCGGGGAGCTGTTTTTT. Translated: CASSLGGSGTGELFF.

The CDR3 sequence is CASSQDLIAHEQYF. CDR3 coding DNA: TGCGCCAGCAGCCAAGATCTTATAGCCCACGAGCAGTACTTC. This chain connects TRBV4-3 to TRBJ2-7; unclear D gene. The CDR3 consists of 14 residues. Trimming removed 0 bases at V and 5 bases at J, with 11 bases between. CDR1 LGHNA and CDR2 YSLEER come from the germline V gene.

The genes are TRBV13 and TRBJ2-1; D is ambiguous. The V gene lost 5 bases and the J gene lost 8 bases, with 16 bases spanning the gap. The CDR3 covers 14 residues. Looked up from germline, CDR1 is PRHDT and CDR2 is FYEKMQ (reference sequence). The CDR3 nucleotides read TGTGCCAGCAGCCTTACCCTAGTAAGCGATGAGCAGTTCTTC. Translation gives CASSLTLVSDEQFF.

The chain uses TRBV7-9 and TRBJ2-1; 16 nucleotides match TRBD2. The CDR3 length is 15 residues. J was trimmed by 9 bases and V by 5 bases; bases with no gene match: 4. Germline lookup yields CDR1 SEHNR and CDR2 FQNEAQ (reference sequence). DNA of the CDR3: TGTGCCAGCAGCCAGGGACTAGCGGGAGGGTTTGAGCAGTTCTTC. Its translation: CASSQGLAGGFEQFF.

V is TRBV18 and J is TRBJ2-7; TRBD1 might be the D (5 bases). Germline loops: CDR1 KGHSH, CDR2 LQKENI. Trimming took 2 bases from V and 2 from J, leaving 13 bases between them. This CDR3 has 15 amino acids. In nucleotides, the CDR3 is TGTGCCAGCTCACCATGGCTCACAGGAACCTACGAGCAGTACTTC. Protein sequence: CASSPWLTGTYEQYF.

This clone was recorded only once. The chain is built from TRBV18 and TRBJ2-1; 12 bases agree with TRBD2. The germline gives CDR1 KGHSH, CDR2 LQKENI. Germline trimming cut 3 bases from V and 0 bases from J; bases unmatched to any gene: 6. The CDR3 length is 18 residues. CDR3 in DNA: TGTGCCAGCTCACCGGGGCTAGCGGGAGGGAGCTCCTACAATGAGCAGTTCTTC. Its protein is CASSPGLAGGSSYNEQFF.

The CDR3 nucleotides are TGTGCCAGCAGCTTGGAGCGGGGGGACACAGATACGCAGTATTTT. The encoded protein is CASSLERGDTDTQYF. This chain connects TRBV5-4 to TRBJ2-3, with 9 nucleotides matching TRBD2. Trimming took 0 bases from V and 2 from J; bases not matched to a gene: 1. The CDR3 consists of 15 residues. Germline assignment: CDR1 SGHNT and CDR2 YYREEE (reference sequence).

J is TRBJ2-7 and V is TRBV19; 10 bases are a match to TRBD1. The V gene end was trimmed by 6 bases and the J gene end by 3 bases; junction bases not matched to a gene: 8. The CDR3 is 15 amino acids. Germline V CDR1 and CDR2: LNHDA, SQIVND (reference sequence). CDR3 protein: CASRNPGQGVYEQYF. For the CDR3, the DNA is TGTGCCAGTAGAAACCCTGGACAGGGGGTCTACGAGCAGTACTTC.

The chain recombines TRBV5-1 with TRBJ2-2; perhaps TRBD1 as D (5 bases). This CDR3 is 16 amino acids long. Germline V CDR1 and CDR2: SGHRS, YFSETQ. Trimming removed 4 bases at V and 4 bases at J, with 17 bases between. The CDR3 DNA follows: TGCGCCAGCAGCCTAACAGGCTCCCCGGGCACCGGGGAGCTGTTTTTT. Residues: CASSLTGSPGTGELFF.

This chain joins TRBV6-5 and TRBJ2-7; no definite D call. Trimming pared 6 bases from V and 0 bases from J, leaving 6 bases between. Germline CDR1 reads MNHEY; CDR2 reads SVGAGI. The CDR3 covers 12 residues. The DNA for the CDR3 is TGTGCCAGCAGCGACACCTCCTACGAGCAGTACTTC. Amino acids: CASSDTSYEQYF.

The V and J genes are TRBV9 and TRBJ2-7, with 7 bases fitting TRBD1. The germline gives CDR1 SGDLS, CDR2 YYNGEE. V lost 4 bases to trimming and J lost 3 bases; unmatched junction nucleotides: 10. CDR3 size: 15 residues. This CDR3 is CASSQSGRGLYEQYF. CDR3 nucleotide sequence: TGTGCCAGCAGCCAAAGCGGAAGGGGGCTCTACGAGCAGTACTTC.

This clone has more than one count but fewer than ten. The chain links TRBV5-1 to TRBJ2-2; tentatively, D is TRBD1 (7 bases). Looked up from germline, CDR1 is SGHRS and CDR2 is YFSETQ. The CDR3 is 15 residues long. V was trimmed by 4 bases and J by 7 bases, leaving 17 bases between them. The CDR3 sequence is CASSELGQEGGELFF. The CDR3 bases are TGCGCCAGCAGCGAGCTAGGACAGGAGGGCGGGGAGCTGTTTTTT.

The chain joins TRBV29-1 to TRBJ2-7; 11 positions agree with TRBD2. CDR1 and CDR2 (germline): SQVTM, ANQGSEA. The CDR3 has 12 residues. J lost 3 bases, V lost 6 bases, and 1 base had no gene match. CDR3 residues: CSVGLAGYEQYF. Written as DNA, the CDR3 is TGCAGCGTAGGACTAGCGGGCTACGAGCAGTACTTC.